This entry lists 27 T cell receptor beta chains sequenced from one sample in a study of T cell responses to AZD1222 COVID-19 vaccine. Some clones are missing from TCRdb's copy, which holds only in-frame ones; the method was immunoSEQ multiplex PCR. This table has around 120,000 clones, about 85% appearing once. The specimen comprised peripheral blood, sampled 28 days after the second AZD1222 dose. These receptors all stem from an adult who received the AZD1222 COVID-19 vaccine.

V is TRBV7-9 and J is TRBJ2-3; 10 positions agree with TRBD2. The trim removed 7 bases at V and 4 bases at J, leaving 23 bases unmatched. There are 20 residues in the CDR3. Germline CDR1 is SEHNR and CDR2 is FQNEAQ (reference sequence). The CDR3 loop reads CASTLLAGRPGLAKADTQYF. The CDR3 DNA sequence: TGTGCCAGCACCCTCCTGGCGGGCAGACCGGGACTAGCGAAAGCAGATACGCAGTATTTT.

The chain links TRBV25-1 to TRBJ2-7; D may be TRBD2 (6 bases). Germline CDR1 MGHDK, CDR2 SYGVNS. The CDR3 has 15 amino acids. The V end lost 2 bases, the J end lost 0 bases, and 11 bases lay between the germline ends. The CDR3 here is CASSEPRGSSYEQYF. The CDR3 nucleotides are TGTGCCAGCAGTGAACCGCGGGGCTCCTCCTACGAGCAGTACTTC.

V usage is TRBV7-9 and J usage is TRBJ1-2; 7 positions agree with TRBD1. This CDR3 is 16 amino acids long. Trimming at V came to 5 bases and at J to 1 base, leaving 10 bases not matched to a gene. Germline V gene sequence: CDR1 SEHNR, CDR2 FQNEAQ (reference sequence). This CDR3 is CASSRSGTAVNYGYTF. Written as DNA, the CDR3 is TGTGCCAGCAGCAGGTCCGGGACAGCAGTTAACTATGGCTACACCTTC. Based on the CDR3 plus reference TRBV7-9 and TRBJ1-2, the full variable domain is DTGVSQNPRHKITKRGQNVTFRCDPISEHNRLYWYRQTLGQGPEFLTYFQNEAQLEKSRLLSDRFSAERPKGSFSTLEIQRTEQGDSAMYLCASSRSGTAVNYGYTFGSGTRLTVV.

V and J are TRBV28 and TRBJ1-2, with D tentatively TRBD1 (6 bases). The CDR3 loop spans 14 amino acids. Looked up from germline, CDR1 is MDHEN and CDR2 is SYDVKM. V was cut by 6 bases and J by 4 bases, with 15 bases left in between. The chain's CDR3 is CASSWLGAVYGYTF. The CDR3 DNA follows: TGTGCCAGCAGCTGGTTGGGGGCGGTCTATGGCTACACCTTC.

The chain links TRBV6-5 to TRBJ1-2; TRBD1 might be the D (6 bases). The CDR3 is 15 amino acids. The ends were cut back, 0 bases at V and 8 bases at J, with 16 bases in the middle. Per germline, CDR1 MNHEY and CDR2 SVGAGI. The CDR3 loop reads CASSYSNRAAGGYTF. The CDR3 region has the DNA TGTGCCAGCAGTTACTCGAACAGGGCAGCAGGCGGCTACACCTTC.

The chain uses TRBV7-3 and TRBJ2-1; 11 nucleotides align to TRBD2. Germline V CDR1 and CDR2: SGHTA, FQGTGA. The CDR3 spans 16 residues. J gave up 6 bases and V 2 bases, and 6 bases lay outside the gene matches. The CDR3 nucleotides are TGTGCCAGCAGCTTAGCCCTAGCGGGAGGAGCCAATGAGCAGTTCTTC. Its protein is CASSLALAGGANEQFF.

CDR3 amino acids: CASSPINQPQHF. CDR3 nucleotide sequence: TGTGCCAGCAGCCCCATAAATCAGCCCCAGCATTTT. The V call is TRBV6-6, the J call TRBJ1-5; no clear D. The CDR3 loop spans 12 amino acids. Trimming cost V 6 bases and J 4 bases, with 7 bases left between them. Germline CDR1 is MNHNY and CDR2 is SVGAGI (reference sequence).

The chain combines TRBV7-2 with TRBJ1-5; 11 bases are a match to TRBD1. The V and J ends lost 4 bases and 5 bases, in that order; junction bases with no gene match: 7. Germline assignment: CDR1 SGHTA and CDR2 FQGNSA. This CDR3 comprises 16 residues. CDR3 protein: CASSSPRTGGYQPQHF. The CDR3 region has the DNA TGTGCCAGCAGCTCGCCCAGGACAGGGGGCTATCAGCCCCAGCATTTT.

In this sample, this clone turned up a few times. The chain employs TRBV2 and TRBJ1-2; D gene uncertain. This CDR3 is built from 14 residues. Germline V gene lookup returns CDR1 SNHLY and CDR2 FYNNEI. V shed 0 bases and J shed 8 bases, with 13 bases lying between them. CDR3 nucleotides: TGTGCCAGCAGTGAAGCGAGGCGGGTTGGGGGCTACACCTTC. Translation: CASSEARRVGGYTF.

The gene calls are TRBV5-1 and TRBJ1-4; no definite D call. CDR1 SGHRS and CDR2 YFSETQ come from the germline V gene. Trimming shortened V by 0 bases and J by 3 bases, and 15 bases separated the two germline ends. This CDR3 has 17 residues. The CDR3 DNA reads TGCGCCAGCAGCTTGGCCGGCGGGGTAGCTTCTAATGAAAAACTGTTTTTT. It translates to CASSLAGGVASNEKLFF.

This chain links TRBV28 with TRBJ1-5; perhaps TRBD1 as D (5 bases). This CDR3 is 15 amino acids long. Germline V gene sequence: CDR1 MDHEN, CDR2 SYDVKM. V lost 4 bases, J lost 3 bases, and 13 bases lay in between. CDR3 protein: CASSSGGTNNQPQHF. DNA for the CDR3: TGTGCCAGCAGTTCCGGCGGGACGAACAATCAGCCCCAGCATTTT.

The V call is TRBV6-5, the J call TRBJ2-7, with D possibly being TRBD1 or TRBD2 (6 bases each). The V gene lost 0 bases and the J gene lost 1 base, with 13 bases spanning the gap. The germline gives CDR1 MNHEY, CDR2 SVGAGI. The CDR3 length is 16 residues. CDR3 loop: CASSYSTGGGSYEQYF. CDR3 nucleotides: TGTGCCAGCAGTTACTCAACCGGGGGCGGTTCCTACGAGCAGTACTTC.

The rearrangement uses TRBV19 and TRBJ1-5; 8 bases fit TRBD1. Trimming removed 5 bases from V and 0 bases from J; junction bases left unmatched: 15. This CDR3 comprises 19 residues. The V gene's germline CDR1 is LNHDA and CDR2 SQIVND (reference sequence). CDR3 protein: CASSAKLGQGSFSNQPQHF. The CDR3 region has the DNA TGTGCCAGTAGTGCTAAACTAGGACAGGGCTCTTTTAGCAATCAGCCCCAGCATTTT. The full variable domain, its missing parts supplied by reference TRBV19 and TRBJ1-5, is DGGITQSPKYLFRKEGQNVTLSCEQNLNHDAMYWYRQDPGQGLRLIYYSQIVNDFQKGDIAEGYSVSREKKESFPLTVTSAQKNPTAFYLCASSAKLGQGSFSNQPQHFGDGTRLSIL.

The CDR3 DNA is TGCGCCAGCAGCCAAGACCCGGGGTTCACAGATACGCAGTATTTT. Translating gives CASSQDPGFTDTQYF. V is TRBV4-3 and J is TRBJ2-3, with D possibly TRBD2 on 5 matching bases. CDR1 LGHNA and CDR2 YSLEER come from the germline V gene. V gave up 0 bases and J gave up 2 bases, with 9 bases separating them. The CDR3 spans 15 residues.

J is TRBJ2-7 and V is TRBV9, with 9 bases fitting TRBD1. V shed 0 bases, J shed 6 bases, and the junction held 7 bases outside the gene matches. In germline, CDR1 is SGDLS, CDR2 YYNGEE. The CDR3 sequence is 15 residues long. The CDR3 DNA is TGTGCCAGCAGCGTAGAGGGACAGGGCGTCTCCGAGCAGTACTTC. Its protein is CASSVEGQGVSEQYF.

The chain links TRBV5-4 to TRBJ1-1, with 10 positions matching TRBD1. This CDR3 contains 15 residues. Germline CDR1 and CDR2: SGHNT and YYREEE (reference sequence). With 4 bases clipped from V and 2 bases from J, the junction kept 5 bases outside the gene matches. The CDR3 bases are TGTGCCAGCAGCCTCCGGGACAGGGGTAACACTGAAGCTTTCTTT. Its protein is CASSLRDRGNTEAFF.

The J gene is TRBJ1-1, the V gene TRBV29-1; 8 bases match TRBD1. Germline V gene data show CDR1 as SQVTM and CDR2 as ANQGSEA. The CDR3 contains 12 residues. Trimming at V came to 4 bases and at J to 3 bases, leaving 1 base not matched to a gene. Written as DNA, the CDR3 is TGCAGCGTTGGACAGGGGTACACTGAAGCTTTCTTT. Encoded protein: CSVGQGYTEAFF. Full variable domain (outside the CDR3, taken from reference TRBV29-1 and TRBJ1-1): SAVISQKPSRDICQRGTSLTIQCQVDSQVTMMFWYRQQPGQSLTLIATANQGSEATYESGFVIDKFPISRPNLTFSTLTVSNMSPEDSSIYLCSVGQGYTEAFFGQGTRLTVV.

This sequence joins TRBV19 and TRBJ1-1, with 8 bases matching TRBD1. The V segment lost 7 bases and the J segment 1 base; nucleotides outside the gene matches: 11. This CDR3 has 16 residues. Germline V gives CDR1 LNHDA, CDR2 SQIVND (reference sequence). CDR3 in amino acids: CASTVSPGTGNTEAFF. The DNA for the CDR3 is TGTGCCAGTACCGTCTCACCCGGGACAGGGAACACTGAAGCTTTCTTT.

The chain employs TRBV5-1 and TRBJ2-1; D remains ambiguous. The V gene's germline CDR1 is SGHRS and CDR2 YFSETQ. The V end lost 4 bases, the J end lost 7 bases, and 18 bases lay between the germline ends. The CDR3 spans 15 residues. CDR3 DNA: TGCGCCAGCAGCCCCTTAGGGAATGGGTGGAATGAGCAGTTCTTC. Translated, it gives CASSPLGNGWNEQFF.

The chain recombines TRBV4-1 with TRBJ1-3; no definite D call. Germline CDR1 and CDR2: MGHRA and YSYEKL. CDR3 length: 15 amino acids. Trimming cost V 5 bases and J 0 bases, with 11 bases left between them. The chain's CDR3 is CASSSSEGSGNTIYF. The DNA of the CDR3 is TGCGCCAGCAGCTCTTCCGAGGGCTCTGGAAACACCATATATTTT.

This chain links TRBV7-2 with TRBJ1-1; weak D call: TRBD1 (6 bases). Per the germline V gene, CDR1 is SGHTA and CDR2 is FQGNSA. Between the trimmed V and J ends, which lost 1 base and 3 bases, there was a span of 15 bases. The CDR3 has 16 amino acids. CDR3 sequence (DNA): TGTGCCAGCAGCTTAGATATACAGGGCCAGTACACTGAAGCTTTCTTT. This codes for CASSLDIQGQYTEAFF.

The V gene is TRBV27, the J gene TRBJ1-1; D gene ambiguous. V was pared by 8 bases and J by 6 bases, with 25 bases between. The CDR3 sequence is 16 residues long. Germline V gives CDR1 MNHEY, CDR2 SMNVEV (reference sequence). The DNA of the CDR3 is TGTGCCAGCCACTTAAGAGTTGGGGTAGGCCTATCTGAAGCTTTCTTT. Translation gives CASHLRVGVGLSEAFF.

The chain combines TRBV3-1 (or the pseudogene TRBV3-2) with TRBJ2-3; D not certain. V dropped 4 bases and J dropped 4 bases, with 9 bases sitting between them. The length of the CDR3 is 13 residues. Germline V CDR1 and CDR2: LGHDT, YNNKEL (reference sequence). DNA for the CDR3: TGTGCCAGCAGCCCAGGCATATCAGATACGCAGTATTTT. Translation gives CASSPGISDTQYF.

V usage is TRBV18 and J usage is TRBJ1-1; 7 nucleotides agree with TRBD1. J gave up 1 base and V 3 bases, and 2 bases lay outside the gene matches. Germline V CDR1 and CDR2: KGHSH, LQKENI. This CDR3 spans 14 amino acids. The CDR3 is CASSPGTANTEAFF. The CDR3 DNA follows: TGTGCCAGCTCACCCGGGACAGCGAACACTGAAGCTTTCTTT.

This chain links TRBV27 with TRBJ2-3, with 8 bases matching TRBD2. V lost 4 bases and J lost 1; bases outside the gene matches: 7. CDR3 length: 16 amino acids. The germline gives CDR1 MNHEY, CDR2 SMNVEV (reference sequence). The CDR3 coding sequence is TGTGCCAGCAGTTGGAGTAGCGGGATGGGCACAGATACGCAGTATTTT. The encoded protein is CASSWSSGMGTDTQYF.

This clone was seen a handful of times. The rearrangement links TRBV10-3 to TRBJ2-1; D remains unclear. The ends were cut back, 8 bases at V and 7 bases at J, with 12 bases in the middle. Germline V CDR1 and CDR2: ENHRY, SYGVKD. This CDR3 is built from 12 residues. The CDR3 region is CAIGPNANEQFF. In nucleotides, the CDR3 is TGTGCCATCGGTCCCAACGCAAATGAGCAGTTCTTC.

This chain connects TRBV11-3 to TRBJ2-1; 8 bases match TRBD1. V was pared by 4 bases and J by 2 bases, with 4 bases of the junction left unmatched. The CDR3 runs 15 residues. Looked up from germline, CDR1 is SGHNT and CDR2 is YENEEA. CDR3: CASSSGTGTYNEQFF. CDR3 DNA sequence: TGTGCCAGCAGCTCCGGGACAGGCACCTACAATGAGCAGTTCTTC.